This T cell receptor (beta chain) was recovered during a study of cytomegalovirus exposure and HLA in healthy donors listed by TCRdb under 2017. As for the study more broadly: According to a later analysis, the 110 or so validation repertoires were produced on the same platform as the approximately 690 repertoires of the first cohort. The study aimed to test whether cataloging public T cell receptors could reveal signatures of past pathogen exposure. High-throughput TCR immunosequencing, statistical association of individual TCRs with disease status, and machine learning were combined to predict cytomegalovirus infection status. Besides the first cohort of 550 to 750 subjects, a separate validation cohort made up of 120 different subjects was used. What the work shows at the level of the full study, not this receptor alone: In vitro tests confirmed that a few of the cytomegalovirus-associated TCR beta chains recognize cytomegalovirus antigens. The classifier was reported to diagnose cytomegalovirus status with high specificity and sensitivity in both the original and validation cohorts. In the study, some 180 TCR beta chains were listed as associated with cytomegalovirus. Across donors, most TCR sequences were observed very rarely, whereas some public TCRs were present in many individuals. A later analysis had no HLA typing for the validation cohort, so co-occurrence there was scored across all 120 repertoires. Subsequent analysis determined that TCRs grouped into clusters in the first cohort also showed a tendency toward co-occurrence across the approximately 120 validation repertoires, and 85% to 95% of cluster scores exceeded 0. It was suggested by the authors that the approach could potentially be generalized to other disease states and immunological phenotypes.

The CDR3 holds 14 amino acids from the cysteine to the phenylalanine. The read is trimmed to its CDR3 DNA, 42 bases read in frame from base 1. Library preparation employed the immunoSEQ multiplex PCR assay. The authors' analysis ran thus. To diagnose cytomegalovirus status from the catalog of TCR beta chain sequences, a statistical classification framework was built. TCRdb retrieved this table from immuneACCESS and kept in-frame rearrangements only. Not all clones are present; in checked studies, unresolved V genes account for under half, and no reason is known for the remainder. V, J and clone size reflect that table, while D and trimming were determined from the DNA. This sample holds over 50,000 clones; almost 95% were observed only once. About 5.2% of the sample is in the top ten clones. Donors formed part of the validation cohort, which comprised over a hundred subjects and was distinct from the first cohort of 670 or so subjects.

To note about this clone: Which antigen it targets is not known. Base qualities are missing; no much larger clone stands one base away.

The chain is encoded by TRBV21-1 joined to TRBJ2-7; no DNA check was done on the table's D call, TRBD1. TRBV21-1 has pseudogene status. The origin of this receptor is a man aged 18 to 29 in good health and CMV-seropositive. The sequencing sample was made of PBMCs. The bases are TGTGCCAGCACAGAAGGGGGCCAACCCTGGGCGCAGTACTTC. Its translation reads: CASTEGGQPWAQYF.